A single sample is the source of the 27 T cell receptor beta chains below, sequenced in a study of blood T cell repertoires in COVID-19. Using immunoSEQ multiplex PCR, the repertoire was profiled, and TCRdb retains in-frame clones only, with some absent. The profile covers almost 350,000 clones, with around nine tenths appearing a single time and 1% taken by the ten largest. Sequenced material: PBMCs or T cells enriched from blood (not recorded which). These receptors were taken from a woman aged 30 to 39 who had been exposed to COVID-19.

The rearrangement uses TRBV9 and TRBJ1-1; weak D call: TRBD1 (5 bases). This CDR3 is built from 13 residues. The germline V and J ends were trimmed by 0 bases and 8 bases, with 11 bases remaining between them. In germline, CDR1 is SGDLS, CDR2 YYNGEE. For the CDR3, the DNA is TGTGCCAGCAGCGTAGCCCCCGACAGCGAAGCTTTCTTT. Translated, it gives CASSVAPDSEAFF.

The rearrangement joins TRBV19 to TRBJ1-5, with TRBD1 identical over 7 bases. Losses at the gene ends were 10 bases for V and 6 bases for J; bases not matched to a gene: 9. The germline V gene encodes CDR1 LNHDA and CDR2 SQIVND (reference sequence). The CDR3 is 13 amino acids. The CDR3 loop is CATLGQGVQPQHF. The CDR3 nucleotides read TGTGCCACTCTCGGGCAGGGGGTTCAGCCCCAGCATTTT.

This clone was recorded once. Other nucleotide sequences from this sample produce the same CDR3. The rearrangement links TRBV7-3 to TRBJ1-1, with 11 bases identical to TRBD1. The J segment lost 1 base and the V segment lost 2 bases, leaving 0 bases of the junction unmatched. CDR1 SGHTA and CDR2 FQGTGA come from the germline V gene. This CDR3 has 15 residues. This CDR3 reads CASSLGTGGNTEAFF. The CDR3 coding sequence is TGTGCCAGCAGCTTAGGGACAGGGGGGAACACTGAAGCTTTCTTT.

CDR3 sequence: CSASGQGSNQPQHF. The CDR3 region has the DNA TGCAGTGCAAGTGGACAGGGGAGCAATCAGCCCCAGCATTTT. The V and J genes are TRBV20-1 and TRBJ1-5, with 9 bases aligning to TRBD1. Trimming took 6 bases from V and 1 from J; bases not matched to a gene: 4. This CDR3 contains 14 residues. CDR1 and CDR2 (germline): DFQATT, SNEGSKA (reference sequence).

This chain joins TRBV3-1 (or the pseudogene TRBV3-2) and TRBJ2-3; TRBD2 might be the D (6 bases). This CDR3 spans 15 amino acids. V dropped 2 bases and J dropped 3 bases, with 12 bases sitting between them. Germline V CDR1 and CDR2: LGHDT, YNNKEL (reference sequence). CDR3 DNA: TGTGCCAGCAGCCAACGCGCGGGAACAACAGATACGCAGTATTTT. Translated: CASSQRAGTTDTQYF.

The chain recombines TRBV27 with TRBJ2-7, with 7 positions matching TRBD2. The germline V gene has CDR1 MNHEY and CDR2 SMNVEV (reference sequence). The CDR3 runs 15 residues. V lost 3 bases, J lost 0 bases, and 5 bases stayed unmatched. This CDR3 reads CASSFYGGSSYEQYF. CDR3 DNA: TGTGCCAGCAGTTTTTACGGCGGGAGCTCCTACGAGCAGTACTTC.

The CDR3 sequence is CSVRTSGSSYEQYF. The CDR3 nucleotides are TGCAGCGTTAGGACTAGCGGATCCTCCTACGAGCAGTACTTC. This sequence joins TRBV29-1 and TRBJ2-7; TRBD2 aligns across 10 bases. Germline values: CDR1 SQVTM, CDR2 ANQGSEA. This CDR3 contains 14 residues. J gave up 0 bases and V 5 bases, and 4 bases lay outside the gene matches.

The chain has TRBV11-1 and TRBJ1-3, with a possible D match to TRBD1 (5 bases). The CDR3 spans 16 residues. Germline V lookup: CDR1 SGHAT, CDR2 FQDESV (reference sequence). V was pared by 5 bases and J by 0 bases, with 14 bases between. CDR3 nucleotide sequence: TGTGCCAGCAGCCGCCAGGGAAGAGGCTCTGGAAACACCATATATTTT. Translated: CASSRQGRGSGNTIYF.

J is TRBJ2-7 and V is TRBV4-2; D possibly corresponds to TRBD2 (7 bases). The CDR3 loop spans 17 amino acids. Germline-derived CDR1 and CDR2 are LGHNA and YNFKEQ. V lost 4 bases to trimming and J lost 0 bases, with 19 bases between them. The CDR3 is CASSPIRGRVSSYEQYF. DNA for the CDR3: TGTGCCAGCAGCCCAATAAGGGGGAGGGTAAGCTCCTACGAGCAGTACTTC.

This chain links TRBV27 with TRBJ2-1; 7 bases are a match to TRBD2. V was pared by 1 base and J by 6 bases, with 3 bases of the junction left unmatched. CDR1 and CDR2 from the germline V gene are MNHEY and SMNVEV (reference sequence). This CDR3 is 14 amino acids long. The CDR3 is CASSLWGGVNEQFF. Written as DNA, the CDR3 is TGTGCCAGCAGTTTATGGGGGGGGGTCAATGAGCAGTTCTTC.

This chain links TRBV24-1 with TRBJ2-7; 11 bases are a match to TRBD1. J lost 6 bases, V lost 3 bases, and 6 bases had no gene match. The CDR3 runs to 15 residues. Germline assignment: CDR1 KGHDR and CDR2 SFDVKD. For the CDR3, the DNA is TGTGCCACCAGTGATCCGGGACAGGGGGTTTCCGAGCAGTACTTC. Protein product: CATSDPGQGVSEQYF.

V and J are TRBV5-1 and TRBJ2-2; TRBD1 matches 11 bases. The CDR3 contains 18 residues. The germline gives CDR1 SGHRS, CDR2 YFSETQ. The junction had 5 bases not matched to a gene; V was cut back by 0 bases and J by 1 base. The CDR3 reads CASSLVGGQGVNTGELFF. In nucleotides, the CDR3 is TGCGCCAGCAGCTTGGTCGGGGGACAGGGGGTGAACACCGGGGAGCTGTTTTTT.

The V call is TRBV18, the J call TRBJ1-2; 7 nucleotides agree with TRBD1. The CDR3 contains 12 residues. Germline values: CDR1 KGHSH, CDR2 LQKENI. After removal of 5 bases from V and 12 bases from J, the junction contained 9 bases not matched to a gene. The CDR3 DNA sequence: TGTGCCAGCTCAGACAGGGAGAGCGACGACACCTTC. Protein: CASSDRESDDTF.

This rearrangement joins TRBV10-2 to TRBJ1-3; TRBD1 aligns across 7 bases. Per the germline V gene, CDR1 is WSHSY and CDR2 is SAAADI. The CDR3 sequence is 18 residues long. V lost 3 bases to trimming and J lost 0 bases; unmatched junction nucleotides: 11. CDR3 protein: CASSDLDRIGGSGNTIYF. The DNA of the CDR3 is TGCGCCAGCAGTGACTTGGACAGGATAGGGGGCTCTGGAAACACCATATATTTT.

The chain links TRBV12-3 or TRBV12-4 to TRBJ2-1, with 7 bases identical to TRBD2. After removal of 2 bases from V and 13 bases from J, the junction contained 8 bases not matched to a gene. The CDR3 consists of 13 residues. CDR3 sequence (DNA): TGTGCCAGCAGTTTAAGTAGCGAGACTAGCCAGTTCTTC. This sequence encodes CASSLSSETSQFF.

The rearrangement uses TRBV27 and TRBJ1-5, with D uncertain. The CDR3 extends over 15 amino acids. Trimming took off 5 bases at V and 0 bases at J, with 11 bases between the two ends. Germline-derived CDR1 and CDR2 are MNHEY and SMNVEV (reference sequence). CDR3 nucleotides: TGTGCCAGCAGTCCCCCCGGGTTTAGCAATCAGCCCCAGCATTTT. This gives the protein CASSPPGFSNQPQHF.

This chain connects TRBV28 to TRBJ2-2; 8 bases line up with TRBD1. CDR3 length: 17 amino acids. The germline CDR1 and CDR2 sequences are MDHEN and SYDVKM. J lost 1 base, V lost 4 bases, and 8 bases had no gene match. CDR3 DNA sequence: TGTGCCAGCAGTTCTTTCCCCGGGACAGGGAACACCGGGGAGCTGTTTTTT. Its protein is CASSSFPGTGNTGELFF.

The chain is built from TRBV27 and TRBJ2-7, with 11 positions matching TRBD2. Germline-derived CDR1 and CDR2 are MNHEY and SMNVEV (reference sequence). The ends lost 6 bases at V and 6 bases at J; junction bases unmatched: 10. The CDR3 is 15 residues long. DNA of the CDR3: TGTGCCAGCAGGGGGAGCGGGCTAGCGGGAGGCGAGCAGTACTTC. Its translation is CASRGSGLAGGEQYF.

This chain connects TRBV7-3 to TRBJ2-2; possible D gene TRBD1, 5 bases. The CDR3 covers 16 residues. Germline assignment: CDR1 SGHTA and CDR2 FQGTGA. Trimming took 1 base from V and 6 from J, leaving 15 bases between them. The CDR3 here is CASSLRAQGFAGELFF. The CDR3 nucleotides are TGTGCCAGCAGCTTAAGGGCCCAGGGTTTTGCCGGGGAGCTGTTTTTT.

CDR3: CASSLLSEQGKLYLDTQYF. As DNA, the CDR3 is TGTGCCAGCAGCTTATTGTCCGAACAGGGGAAGCTCTATCTGGATACGCAGTATTTT. J is TRBJ2-3 and V is TRBV7-2; 7 nucleotides match TRBD1. The CDR3 contains 19 residues. Germline V gene lookup returns CDR1 SGHTA and CDR2 FQGNSA. Trimming removed 2 bases from V and 6 bases from J; junction bases left unmatched: 20.

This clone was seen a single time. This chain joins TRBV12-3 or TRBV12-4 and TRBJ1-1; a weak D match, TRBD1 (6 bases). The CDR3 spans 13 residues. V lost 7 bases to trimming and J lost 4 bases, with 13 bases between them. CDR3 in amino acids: CASTSTGITEAFF. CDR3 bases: TGTGCCAGCACTTCCACAGGGATCACTGAAGCTTTCTTT.

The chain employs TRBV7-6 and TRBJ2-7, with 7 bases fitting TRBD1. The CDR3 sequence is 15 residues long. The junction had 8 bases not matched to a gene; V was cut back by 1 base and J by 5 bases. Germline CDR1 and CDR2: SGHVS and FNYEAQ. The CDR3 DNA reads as TGTGCCAGCAGCTTAGGGGCAGGGGGTAATCACGAGCAGTACTTC. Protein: CASSLGAGGNHEQYF. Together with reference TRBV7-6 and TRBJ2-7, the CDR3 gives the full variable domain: GAGVSQSPRYKVTKRGQDVALRCDPISGHVSLYWYRQALGQGPEFLTYFNYEAQQDKSGLPNDRFSAERPEGSISTLTIQRTEQRDSAMYRCASSLGAGGNHEQYFGPGTRLTVT.

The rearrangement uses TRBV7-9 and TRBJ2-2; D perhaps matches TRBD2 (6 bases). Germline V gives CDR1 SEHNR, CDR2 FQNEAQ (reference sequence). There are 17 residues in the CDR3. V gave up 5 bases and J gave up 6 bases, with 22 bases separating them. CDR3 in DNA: TGTGCCAGCAGCCCGGGGCTGACTAGTACTTTCCCCGGGGAGCTGTTTTTT. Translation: CASSPGLTSTFPGELFF.

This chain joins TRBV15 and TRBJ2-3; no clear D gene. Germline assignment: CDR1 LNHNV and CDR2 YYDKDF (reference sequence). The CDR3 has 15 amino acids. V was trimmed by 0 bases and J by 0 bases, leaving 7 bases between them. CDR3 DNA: TGTGCCACCAGCAGAGATCGAGTAAGCACAGATACGCAGTATTTT. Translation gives CATSRDRVSTDTQYF.

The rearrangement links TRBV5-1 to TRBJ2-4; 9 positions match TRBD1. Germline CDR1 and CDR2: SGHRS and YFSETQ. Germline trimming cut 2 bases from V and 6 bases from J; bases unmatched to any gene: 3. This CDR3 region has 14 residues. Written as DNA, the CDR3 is TGCGCCAGCAGCTTAGGGACAGGGACAAACATTCAGTACTTC. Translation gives CASSLGTGTNIQYF. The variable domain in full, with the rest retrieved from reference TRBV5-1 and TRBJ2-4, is KAGVTQTPRYLIKTRGQQVTLSCSPISGHRSVSWYQQTPGQGLQFLFEYFSETQRNKGNFPGRFSGRQFSNSRSEMNVSTLELGDSALYLCASSLGTGTNIQYFGAGTRLSVL.

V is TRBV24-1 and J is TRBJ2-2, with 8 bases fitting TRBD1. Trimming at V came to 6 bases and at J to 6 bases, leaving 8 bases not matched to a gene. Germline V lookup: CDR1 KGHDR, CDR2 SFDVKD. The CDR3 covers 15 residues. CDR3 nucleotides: TGTGCCACCAGTTCCAGGACAGGGATGGCCGGGGAGCTGTTTTTT. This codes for CATSSRTGMAGELFF.

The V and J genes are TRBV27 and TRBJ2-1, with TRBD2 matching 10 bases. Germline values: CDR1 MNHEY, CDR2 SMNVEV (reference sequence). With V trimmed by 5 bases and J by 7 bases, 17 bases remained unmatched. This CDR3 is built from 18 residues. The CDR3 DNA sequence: TGTGCCAGCAGTCACCTGTCTAGCGGGAGAGCCCTATGGAATGAGCAGTTCTTC. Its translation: CASSHLSSGRALWNEQFF.